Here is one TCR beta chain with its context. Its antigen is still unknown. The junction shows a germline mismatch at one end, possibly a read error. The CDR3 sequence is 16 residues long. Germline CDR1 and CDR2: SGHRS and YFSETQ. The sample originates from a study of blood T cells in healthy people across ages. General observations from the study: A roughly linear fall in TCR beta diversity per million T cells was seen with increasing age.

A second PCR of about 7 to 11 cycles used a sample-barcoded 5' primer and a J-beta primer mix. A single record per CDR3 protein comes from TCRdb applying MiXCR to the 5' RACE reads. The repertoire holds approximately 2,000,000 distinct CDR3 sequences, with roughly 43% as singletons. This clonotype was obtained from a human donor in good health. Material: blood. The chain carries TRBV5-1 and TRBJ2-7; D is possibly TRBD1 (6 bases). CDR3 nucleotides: TGCGCCAGCAGCGCCCCTGACAGGCGAGAACTTTACGGGCAGTACTTC. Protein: CASSAPDRRELYGQYF.